The 26 T cell receptor beta chains below were found in one sample sequenced in a study of regulatory T cells in long-lasting Graves disease. Building of the TCR beta libraries involved iRepertoire HTBI primers and Arm-PCR of CDR3 regions. TCRdb re-called the multiplex PCR reads with MiXCR, one entry per CDR3 protein. The sample includes approximately 690,000 distinct CDR3 sequences, around 32% seen only once; the top ten take around 42%. Described time point: persistent/refractory GD, antithyroid drugs over 5 years with positive TRAb. Isolated PBMC RNA provided the starting material for the TCR library. The sequenced sample was peripheral blood mononuclear cells (PBMCs), obtained when the disease was refractory, from a patient treated with antithyroid drugs. The receptor set was obtained from a female donor with Graves disease.

This clonotype has more than one count but fewer than ten. This rearrangement joins TRBV9 to TRBJ2-7, with 11 bases that match TRBD1. Per the germline V gene, CDR1 is SGDLS and CDR2 is YYNGEE. CDR3 size: 15 residues. Unmatched junction bases numbered 5, after V lost 4 bases and J lost 2 bases. CDR3 loop: CASSPGTGGAYEQYF. The DNA of the CDR3 is TGTGCCAGCAGCCCAGGGACAGGGGGGGCCTACGAGCAGTACTTC.

The rearrangement joins TRBV2 to TRBJ2-7, with D possibly being TRBD1 or TRBD2 (6 bases each). This CDR3 is built from 15 residues. Trimming pared 6 bases from V and 0 bases from J, leaving 15 bases between. Looked up from germline, CDR1 is SNHLY and CDR2 is FYNNEI. Here the CDR3 reads CASSNTGRSSYEQYF. The CDR3 DNA reads as TGTGCCAGCAGCAACACAGGGAGGAGCTCCTACGAGCAGTACTTC.

This clonotype has ten or more counts. The chain uses TRBV28 and TRBJ1-3; no reliable D call. Germline CDR1 MDHEN, CDR2 SYDVKM. Trimming took 7 bases from V and 2 from J, leaving 6 bases between them. There are 12 residues in the CDR3. CDR3 coding DNA: TGTGCCAGCACCGCAGCTGGAAACACCATATATTTT. This gives the protein CASTAAGNTIYF.

The chain is built from TRBV6-1 and TRBJ2-7; 12 bases are a match to TRBD1. The CDR3 has 15 residues. The V gene end was trimmed by 10 bases and the J gene end by 3 bases; junction bases not matched to a gene: 10. Germline V gene data show CDR1 as MNHNS and CDR2 as SASEGT. The CDR3, as DNA: TGTGCCATCAAAAGGGGGACAGGGGGCGACTACGAGCAGTACTTC. Its protein is CAIKRGTGGDYEQYF.

The chain uses TRBV27 and TRBJ1-6; D is possibly TRBD1 (5 bases). Germline V CDR1 and CDR2: MNHEY, SMNVEV (reference sequence). Trimming cost V 5 bases and J 0 bases, with 8 bases left between them. The CDR3 has 15 residues. The CDR3, as DNA: TGTGCCAGCAGTCTCAGGGCCTCCTATAATTCACCCCTCCACTTT. It is translated as CASSLRASYNSPLHF.

This clonotype was seen a few times. The rearrangement uses TRBV6-4 and TRBJ1-1, with D possibly TRBD1 on 5 matching bases. The CDR3 is 14 residues long. Germline V lookup: CDR1 MRHNA, CDR2 SNTAGT. V shed 5 bases and J shed 6 bases, with 16 bases lying between them. The CDR3 sequence is CASSYLGRGAEAFF. The CDR3 bases are TGTGCCAGCAGTTATTTAGGGAGAGGGGCTGAAGCTTTCTTT.

J is TRBJ2-7 and V is TRBV7-9; possibly TRBD1 for D (6 bases). V was cut by 3 bases and J by 6 bases, with 21 bases left in between. The CDR3 runs to 16 residues. CDR1 is SEHNR, CDR2 FQNEAQ, per germline (reference sequence). The CDR3 loop is CASSFTMVRGSSEQYF. CDR3 nucleotide sequence: TGTGCCAGCAGCTTTACAATGGTCAGGGGAAGCAGCGAGCAGTACTTC.

This clonotype has a handful of counts. V gene TRBV10-3 combines with J gene TRBJ2-7; 10 positions match TRBD1. There are 15 residues in the CDR3. The junction had 10 bases not matched to a gene; V was cut back by 4 bases and J by 7 bases. CDR1 ENHRY and CDR2 SYGVKD come from the germline V gene. The CDR3 sequence: CAISVKGQGRVEQYF. CDR3 DNA: TGTGCCATCAGTGTGAAGGGACAGGGGCGAGTAGAGCAGTACTTC.

The chain has TRBV25-1 and TRBJ1-2; the D is unclear. CDR1 and CDR2 (germline): MGHDK, SYGVNS. CDR3 length: 11 amino acids. V shed 4 bases and J shed 8 bases, with 8 bases lying between them. CDR3 sequence reads: CASSGVGGYTF. CDR3 coding DNA: TGTGCCAGCAGTGGGGTCGGCGGCTACACCTTC.

J is TRBJ1-1 and V is TRBV20-1; the D gene is possibly TRBD1 (5 bases). CDR1 and CDR2 from the germline V gene are DFQATT and SNEGSKA (reference sequence). V dropped 5 bases and J dropped 3 bases, with 10 bases sitting between them. The CDR3 has 12 residues. CDR3 sequence (DNA): TGCAGTGCTCCGGGGGTGGACACTGAAGCTTTCTTT. Amino acid sequence: CSAPGVDTEAFF.

There are a few counts of this clonotype. The chain employs TRBV6-2 or TRBV6-3 and TRBJ1-2; D unclear. Trimming took off 0 bases at V and 8 bases at J, with 13 bases between the two ends. Germline CDR1 is MNHEY and CDR2 is SVGEGT. CDR3 length: 14 amino acids. CDR3 DNA sequence: TGTGCCAGCAGTTACTCTCGACGGGTGGACGGCTACACCTTC. Protein product: CASSYSRRVDGYTF.

V usage is TRBV6-5 and J usage is TRBJ1-2, with D unclear. The germline V gene encodes CDR1 MNHEY and CDR2 SVGAGI. V was shortened by 0 bases and J by 6 bases, with 11 bases between the two germline ends. The CDR3 length is 14 residues. CDR3 coding DNA: TGTGCCAGCAGTTACTCCGGGCCCCCCAATGGCTACACCTTC. It codes for CASSYSGPPNGYTF.

This clonotype was counted a few times. The chain uses TRBV10-3 and TRBJ2-7, with a weak D call TRBD2 (5 bases). Trimming left V 10 bases short and J 7 bases short, with 20 bases between. CDR1 and CDR2 (germline): ENHRY, SYGVKD. CDR3 length: 13 amino acids. In nucleotides, the CDR3 is TGTGCCAGCACACTAGATAGTGTGGATGAGCAGTACTTC. Amino acid sequence: CASTLDSVDEQYF.

This clonotype turned up a few times. The J gene is TRBJ2-7, the V gene TRBV6-1, with TRBD2 matching 7 bases. CDR1 and CDR2 from the germline V gene are MNHNS and SASEGT. V shed 6 bases and J 6 bases; nucleotides not matched to a gene: 8. This CDR3 region has 13 residues. CDR3 in amino acids: CASSFLRESEQYF. Written as DNA, the CDR3 is TGTGCCAGCAGCTTCTTGCGGGAGAGCGAGCAGTACTTC.

This clonotype has just a few counts. The gene calls are TRBV9 and TRBJ2-2, with 9 nucleotides matching TRBD1. The CDR3 spans 15 residues. Germline-derived CDR1 and CDR2 are SGDLS and YYNGEE. V trimming: 3 bases; J trimming: 4 bases; junction bases outside the gene matches: 4. The CDR3 region has the DNA TGTGCCAGCAGCGCAGACAGGGGGGGCACCGGGGAGCTGTTTTTT. Its protein product is CASSADRGGTGELFF.

V and J are TRBV28 and TRBJ1-2, with D possibly being TRBD1 (6 bases). Germline assignment: CDR1 MDHEN and CDR2 SYDVKM. The V end lost 11 bases, the J end lost 4 bases, and 23 bases lay between the germline ends. CDR3 length: 15 residues. The CDR3 nucleotides are TGTGCCGGGGGCGGGGCATTGGGAGGTGTCTATGGCTACACCTTC. Its translation is CAGGGALGGVYGYTF.

The rearrangement joins TRBV6-1 to TRBJ2-7; 10 nucleotides line up with TRBD1. The CDR3 contains 15 residues. CDR1 and CDR2 from the germline V gene are MNHNS and SASEGT. The V and J ends lost 5 bases and 6 bases, in that order; junction bases with no gene match: 10. This chain's CDR3 is CASSQRGQGTSEQYF. The CDR3 DNA is TGTGCCAGCAGTCAAAGGGGACAGGGGACCTCCGAGCAGTACTTC.

A few counts support this clonotype. The chain recombines TRBV11-2 with TRBJ2-2, with TRBD2 matching 12 bases. Germline CDR1 is SGHAT and CDR2 is FQNNGV. This CDR3 has 17 amino acids. The J segment lost 3 bases and the V segment lost 5 bases, leaving 7 bases of the junction unmatched. This CDR3 reads CASSQSGLAGHTGELFF. The CDR3 DNA reads TGTGCCAGCAGCCAATCCGGACTAGCGGGACACACCGGGGAGCTGTTTTTT.

The rearrangement links TRBV2 to TRBJ2-5; 11 bases agree with TRBD2. The CDR3 runs to 15 residues. Germline trimming cut 5 bases from V and 7 bases from J; bases unmatched to any gene: 9. From germline, CDR1 is SNHLY and CDR2 FYNNEI. The CDR3 DNA reads TGTGCCAGCAGTTTGTCCCTAGCGGGAGGAGCGACCCAGTACTTC. Its protein is CASSLSLAGGATQYF.

The gene calls are TRBV7-9 and TRBJ1-5; a weak D match, TRBD1 (6 bases). The ends were cut back, 0 bases at V and 1 base at J, with 10 bases in the middle. Germline V gene lookup returns CDR1 SEHNR and CDR2 FQNEAQ (reference sequence). This CDR3 region has 16 residues. CDR3 sequence (DNA): TGTGCCAGCAGCTTAGCCGGGACATCGAGCAATCAGCCCCAGCATTTT. This encodes CASSLAGTSSNQPQHF.

This clonotype was picked up a small number of times. The chain has TRBV12-3 or TRBV12-4 and TRBJ2-7; unclear D gene. Trimming cost V 5 bases and J 0 bases, with 14 bases left between them. This CDR3 is built from 15 residues. The CDR3 region is CASSPLAQSSYEQYF. DNA for the CDR3: TGTGCCAGCAGTCCCCTTGCCCAGAGCTCCTACGAGCAGTACTTC.

Here the CDR3 DNA reads TGTGCCAGCACCTGGGACAGCTCTGGAAACACCATATATTTT. Translation: CASTWDSSGNTIYF. The chain combines TRBV7-2 with TRBJ1-3; 7 bases fit TRBD1. Germline V gene sequence: CDR1 SGHTA, CDR2 FQGNSA. There are 14 residues in the CDR3. V lost 7 bases, J lost 0 bases, and 3 bases stayed unmatched. Using reference TRBV7-2 and TRBJ1-3 for the parts outside the CDR3, the full variable domain is GAGVSQSPSNKVTEKGKDVELRCDPISGHTALYWYRQSLGQGLEFLIYFQGNSAPDKSGLPSDRFSAERTGGSVSTLTIQRTQQEDSAVYLCASTWDSSGNTIYFGEGSWLTVV.

This clonotype was counted at least ten times. The chain couples TRBV28 to TRBJ1-5; weak D call: TRBD1 (6 bases). The V end was cut by 2 bases, the J end by 6 bases, with 8 bases between. The CDR3 spans 13 residues. Germline V gene data show CDR1 as MDHEN and CDR2 as SYDVKM. CDR3 sequence reads: CASSLVGAQPQHF. CDR3 coding DNA: TGTGCCAGCAGTTTAGTGGGGGCTCAGCCCCAGCATTTT.

V gene TRBV5-1 combines with J gene TRBJ1-4, with 8 bases matching TRBD1. Germline trimming cut 3 bases from V and 3 bases from J; bases unmatched to any gene: 4. The CDR3 runs 15 residues. Germline CDR1 and CDR2: SGHRS and YFSETQ. CDR3 sequence: CASSSDRGANEKLFF. CDR3 nucleotide sequence: TGCGCCAGCAGCTCCGACAGGGGCGCTAATGAAAAACTGTTTTTT.

This clonotype appeared a few times. The rearrangement uses TRBV28 and TRBJ1-1; D uncertain. The germline V gene encodes CDR1 MDHEN and CDR2 SYDVKM. Trimming cost V 5 bases and J 8 bases, with 15 bases left between them. This CDR3 is built from 13 residues. CDR3 nucleotide sequence: TGTGCCAGCAGTGAACGGCGGTCGCTAGAAGCTTTCTTT. Protein product: CASSERRSLEAFF. Complete variable domain (other parts from reference TRBV28 and TRBJ1-1): DVKVTQSSRYLVKRTGEKVFLECVQDMDHENMFWYRQDPGLGLRLIYFSYDVKMKEKGDIPEGYSVSREKKERFSLILESASTNQTSMYLCASSERRSLEAFFGQGTRLTVV.

The chain combines TRBV5-1 with TRBJ2-1; 7 nucleotides line up with TRBD2. V gave up 0 bases and J gave up 8 bases; unmatched junction bases: 5. The length of the CDR3 is 14 residues. The germline CDR1 and CDR2 sequences are SGHRS and YFSETQ. CDR3 protein: CASSLAGGSDEQFF. CDR3 nucleotides: TGCGCCAGCAGCTTGGCCGGCGGGAGTGATGAGCAGTTCTTC. Full variable domain (outside the CDR3, taken from reference TRBV5-1 and TRBJ2-1): KAGVTQTPRYLIKTRGQQVTLSCSPISGHRSVSWYQQTPGQGLQFLFEYFSETQRNKGNFPGRFSGRQFSNSRSEMNVSTLELGDSALYLCASSLAGGSDEQFFGPGTRLTVL.